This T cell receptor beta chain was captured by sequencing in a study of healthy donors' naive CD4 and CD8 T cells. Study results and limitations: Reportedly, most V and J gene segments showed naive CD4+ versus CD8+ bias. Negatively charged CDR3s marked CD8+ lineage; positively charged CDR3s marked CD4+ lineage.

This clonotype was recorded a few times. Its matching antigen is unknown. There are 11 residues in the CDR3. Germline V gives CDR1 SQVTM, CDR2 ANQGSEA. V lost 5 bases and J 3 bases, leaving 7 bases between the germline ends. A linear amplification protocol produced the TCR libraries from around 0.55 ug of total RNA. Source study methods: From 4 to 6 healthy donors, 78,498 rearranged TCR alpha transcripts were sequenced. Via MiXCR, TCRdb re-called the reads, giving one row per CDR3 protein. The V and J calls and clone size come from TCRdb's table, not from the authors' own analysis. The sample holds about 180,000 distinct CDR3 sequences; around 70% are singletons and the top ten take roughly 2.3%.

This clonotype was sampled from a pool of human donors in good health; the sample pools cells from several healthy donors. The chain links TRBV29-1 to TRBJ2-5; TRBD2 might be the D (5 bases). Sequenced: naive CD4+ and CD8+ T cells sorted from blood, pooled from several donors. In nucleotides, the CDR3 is TGCAGCGTTCGGGGAGAAGAGACCCAGTACTTC. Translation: CSVRGEETQYF.